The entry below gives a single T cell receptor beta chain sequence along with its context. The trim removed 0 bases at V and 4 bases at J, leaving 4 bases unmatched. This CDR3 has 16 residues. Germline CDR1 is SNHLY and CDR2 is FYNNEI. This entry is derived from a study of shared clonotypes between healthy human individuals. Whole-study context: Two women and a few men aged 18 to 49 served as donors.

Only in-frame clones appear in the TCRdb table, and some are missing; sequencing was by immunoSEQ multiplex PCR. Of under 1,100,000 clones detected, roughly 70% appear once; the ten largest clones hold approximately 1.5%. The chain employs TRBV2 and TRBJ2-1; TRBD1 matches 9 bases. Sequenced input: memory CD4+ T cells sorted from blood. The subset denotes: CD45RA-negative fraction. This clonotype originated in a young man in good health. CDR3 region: CASSEAGDRVYNEQFF. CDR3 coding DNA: TGTGCCAGCAGTGAAGCGGGGGACAGGGTATACAATGAGCAGTTCTTC.